Listed here is a single T cell receptor beta chain. Method: immunoSEQ multiplex PCR; TCRdb's copy keeps in-frame clones and lacks some. Of about 6,700 clones listed, around 72% are singletons. This entry belongs to a study of neoadjuvant anti-PD-1 for oral cavity cancer. The clonotype originates from a person between 40 and 85 years old with oral cavity squamous cell carcinoma. The sample consisted of PBMCs, taken before nivolumab (anti-PD-1) treatment.

The CDR3 nucleotides read TGTGCCAGCAGCTTAAATCGACAGGAAAATCAGCCCCAGCATTTT. Residues: CASSLNRQENQPQHF. The chain combines TRBV7-8 with TRBJ1-5, with D perhaps TRBD1 (6 bases). This CDR3 has 15 residues. CDR1 is SGHVS and CDR2 is FQNEAQ in the germline V gene. Trimming took 2 bases from V and 4 from J, leaving 12 bases between them. Drawing the rest from reference TRBV7-8 and TRBJ1-5, the complete variable domain is GAGVSQSPRYKVAKRGQDVALRCDPISGHVSLFWYQQALGQGPEFLTYFQNEAQLDKSGLPSDRFFAERPEGSVSTLKIQRTQQEDSAVYLCASSLNRQENQPQHFGDGTRLSIL.